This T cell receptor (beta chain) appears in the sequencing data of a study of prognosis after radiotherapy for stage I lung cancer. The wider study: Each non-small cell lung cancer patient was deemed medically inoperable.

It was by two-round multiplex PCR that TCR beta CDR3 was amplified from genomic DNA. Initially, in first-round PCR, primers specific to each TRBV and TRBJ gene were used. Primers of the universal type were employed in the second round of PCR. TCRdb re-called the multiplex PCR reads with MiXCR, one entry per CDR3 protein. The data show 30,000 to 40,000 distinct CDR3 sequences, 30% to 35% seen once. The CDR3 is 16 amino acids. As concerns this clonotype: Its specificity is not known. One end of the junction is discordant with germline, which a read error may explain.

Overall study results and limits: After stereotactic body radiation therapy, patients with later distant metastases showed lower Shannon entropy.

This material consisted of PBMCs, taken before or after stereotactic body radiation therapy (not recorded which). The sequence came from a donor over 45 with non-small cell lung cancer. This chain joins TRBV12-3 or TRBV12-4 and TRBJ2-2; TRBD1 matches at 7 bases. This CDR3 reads CASSRTGTANTEELFF. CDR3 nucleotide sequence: TGTGCCAGCAGCAGAACCGGGACAGCTAACACCGAGGAGCTGTTTTTT.